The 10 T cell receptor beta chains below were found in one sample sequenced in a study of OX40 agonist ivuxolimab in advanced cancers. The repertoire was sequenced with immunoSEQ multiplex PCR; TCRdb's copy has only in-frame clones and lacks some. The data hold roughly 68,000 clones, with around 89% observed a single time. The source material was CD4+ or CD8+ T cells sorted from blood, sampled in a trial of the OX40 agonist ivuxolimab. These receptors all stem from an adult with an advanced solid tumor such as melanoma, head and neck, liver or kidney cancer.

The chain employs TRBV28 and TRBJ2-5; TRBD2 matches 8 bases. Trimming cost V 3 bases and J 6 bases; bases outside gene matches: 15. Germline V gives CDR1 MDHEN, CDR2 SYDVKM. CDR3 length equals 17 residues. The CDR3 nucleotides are TGTGCCAGCAGTTTCGACGGTTTAAAAGGCGGGAGGAAGACCCAGTACTTC. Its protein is CASSFDGLKGGRKTQYF.

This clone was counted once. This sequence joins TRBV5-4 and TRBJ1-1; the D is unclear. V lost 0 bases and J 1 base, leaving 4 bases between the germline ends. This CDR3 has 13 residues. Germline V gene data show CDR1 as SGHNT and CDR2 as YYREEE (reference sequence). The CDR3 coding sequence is TGTGCCAGCAGCTTGGGACCGAACACTGAAGCTTTCTTT. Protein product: CASSLGPNTEAFF.

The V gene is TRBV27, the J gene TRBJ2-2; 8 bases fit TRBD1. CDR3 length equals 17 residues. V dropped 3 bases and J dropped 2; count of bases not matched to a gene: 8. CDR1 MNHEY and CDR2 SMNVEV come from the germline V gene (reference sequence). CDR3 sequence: CASSLPQGVFNTGELFF. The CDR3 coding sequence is TGTGCCAGCAGTTTGCCACAGGGGGTCTTTAACACCGGGGAGCTGTTTTTT.

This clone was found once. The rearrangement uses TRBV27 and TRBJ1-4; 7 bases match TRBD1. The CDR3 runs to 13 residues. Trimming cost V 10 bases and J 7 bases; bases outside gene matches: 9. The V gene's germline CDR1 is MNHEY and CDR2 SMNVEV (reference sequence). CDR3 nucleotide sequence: TGTGCCACCCGGGAGGGGGCGCGTGAAAAACTGTTTTTT. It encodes CATREGAREKLFF. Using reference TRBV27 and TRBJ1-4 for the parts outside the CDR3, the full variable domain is EAQVTQNPRYLITVTGKKLTVTCSQNMNHEYMSWYRQDPGLGLRQIYYSMNVEVTDKGDVPEGYKVSRKEKRNFPLILESPSPNQTSLYFCATREGAREKLFFGSGTQLSVL.

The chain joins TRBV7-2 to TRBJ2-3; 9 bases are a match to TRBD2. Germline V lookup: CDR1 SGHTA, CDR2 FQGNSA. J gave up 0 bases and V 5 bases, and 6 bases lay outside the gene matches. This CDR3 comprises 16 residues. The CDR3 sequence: CASSRTSGRSTDTQYF. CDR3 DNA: TGTGCCAGCAGCCGAACTAGCGGGCGAAGCACAGATACGCAGTATTTT.

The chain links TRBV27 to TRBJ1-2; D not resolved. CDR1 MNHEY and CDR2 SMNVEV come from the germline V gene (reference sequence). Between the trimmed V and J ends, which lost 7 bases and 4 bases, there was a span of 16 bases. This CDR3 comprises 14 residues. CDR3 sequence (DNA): TGTGCCAGCAAACCCCCGGGGTGGGGCTATGGCTACACCTTC. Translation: CASKPPGWGYGYTF.

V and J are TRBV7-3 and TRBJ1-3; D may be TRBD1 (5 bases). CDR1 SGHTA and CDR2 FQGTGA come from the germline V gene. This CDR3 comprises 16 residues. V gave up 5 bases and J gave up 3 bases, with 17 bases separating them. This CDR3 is CASSPPGGEGGNTIYF. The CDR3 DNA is TGTGCCAGCAGCCCCCCGGGGGGGGAAGGTGGAAACACCATATATTTT.

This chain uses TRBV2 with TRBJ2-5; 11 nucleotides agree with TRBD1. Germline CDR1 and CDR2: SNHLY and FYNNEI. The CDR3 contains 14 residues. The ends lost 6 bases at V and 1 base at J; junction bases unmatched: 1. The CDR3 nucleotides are TGTGCCAGCAGGGGGACAGGGGGCCAAGAGACCCAGTACTTC. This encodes CASRGTGGQETQYF.

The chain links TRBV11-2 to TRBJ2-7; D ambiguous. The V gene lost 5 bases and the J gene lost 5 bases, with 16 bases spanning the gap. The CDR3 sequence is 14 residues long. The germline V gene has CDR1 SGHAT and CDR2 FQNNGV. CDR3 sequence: CASSGIGSPHEQYF. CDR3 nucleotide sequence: TGTGCCAGCAGCGGGATAGGATCCCCCCACGAGCAGTACTTC.

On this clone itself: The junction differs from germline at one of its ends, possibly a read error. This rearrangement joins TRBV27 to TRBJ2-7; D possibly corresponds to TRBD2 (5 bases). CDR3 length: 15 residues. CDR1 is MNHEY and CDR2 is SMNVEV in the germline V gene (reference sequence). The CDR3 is CASSLRQASSYERYF. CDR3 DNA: TGTGCCAGCAGTCTCCGGCAGGCTAGCTCCTACGAGCGGTACTTC.